The next 20 T cell receptor beta chains were all read from a single sample in a study of blood T cells in healthy people across ages. The use of a sample-barcoded 5' primer and a J-beta primer mix characterized a second PCR of roughly 6 to 11 cycles. Via MiXCR, TCRdb re-called the 5' RACE reads, giving one row per CDR3 protein. This sample has more than 650,000 distinct CDR3 sequences; about 55% occur once, and the top ten carry approximately 40%. The sequenced material came from blood. These receptors came from a man older than 75 in good health.

The sample holds a few counts of this clonotype. The chain has TRBV3-1 and TRBJ1-1, with no clear D. CDR3 length equals 14 residues. The V gene's germline CDR1 is LGHDT and CDR2 YNNKEL (reference sequence). The V end was cut by 4 bases, the J end by 1 base, with 10 bases between. This CDR3 is CASSPSRQNTEAFF. The CDR3 DNA reads as TGTGCCAGCAGCCCCAGCCGACAGAACACTGAAGCTTTCTTT.

The CDR3 is CSVETATDTQYF. DNA of the CDR3: TGCAGCGTTGAAACGGCCACAGATACGCAGTATTTT. This chain links TRBV29-1 with TRBJ2-3; D remains unclear. V was shortened by 2 bases and J by 2 bases, with 5 bases between the two germline ends. The germline CDR1 and CDR2 sequences are SQVTM and ANQGSEA. CDR3 length: 12 amino acids.

There are a few counts of this clonotype. This chain joins TRBV30 and TRBJ2-6; D is ambiguous. The length of the CDR3 is 13 residues. The V gene's germline CDR1 is GTSNPN and CDR2 SVGIG (reference sequence). Trimming took 3 bases from V and 0 from J, leaving 3 bases between them. The CDR3 DNA follows: TGTGCCTGGAGGAGCTCTGGGGCCAACGTCCTGACTTTC. Its translation is CAWRSSGANVLTF.

The chain uses TRBV27 and TRBJ2-7, with TRBD2 matching over 9 bases. The J call could be wrong; TRBJ2-5 is a better fit for the DNA end. CDR1 is MNHEY and CDR2 is SMNVEV in the germline V gene (reference sequence). This CDR3 has 20 residues. CDR3 in amino acids: CASSTRGLAGLAQKEETQYF. The CDR3 nucleotides read TGTGCCAGCAGTACCCGCGGGCTAGCGGGATTAGCCCAAAAGGAAGAGACCCAGTACTTC.

V usage is TRBV7-2 and J usage is TRBJ2-1, with 9 bases fitting TRBD1. This CDR3 has 15 amino acids. V lost 4 bases and J lost 7; bases outside the gene matches: 8. Looked up from germline, CDR1 is SGHTA and CDR2 is FQGNSA. In nucleotides, the CDR3 is TGTGCCAGCAGCTCCCGGGACAGGGTTAGGAATGAGCAGTTCTTC. Amino acid sequence: CASSSRDRVRNEQFF.

Only a few counts were recorded for this clonotype. This chain joins TRBV7-9 and TRBJ2-7; TRBD1 might be the D (6 bases). This CDR3 region has 16 residues. The germline gives CDR1 SEHNR, CDR2 FQNEAQ (reference sequence). V shed 5 bases and J shed 0 bases, with 17 bases lying between them. This CDR3 is CASSPLWGQGSYEQYF. The CDR3 coding sequence is TGTGCCAGCAGCCCACTCTGGGGGCAAGGCTCCTACGAGCAGTACTTC.

This clonotype has just one count. The rearrangement joins TRBV25-1 to TRBJ1-5, with 9 bases identical to TRBD1. V trimming: 3 bases; J trimming: 1 base; junction bases outside the gene matches: 7. Germline CDR1 and CDR2: MGHDK and SYGVNS. The CDR3 spans 17 residues. CDR3 in DNA: TGTGCCAGCAGTGAGTCCGGGACAGGGCGAAGCAATCAGCCCCAGCATTTT. Translated, it gives CASSESGTGRSNQPQHF. Variable domain in full (rest from reference TRBV25-1 and TRBJ1-5): EADIYQTPRYLVIGTGKKITLECSQTMGHDKMYWYQQDPGMELHLIHYSYGVNSTEKGDLSSESTVSRIRTEHFPLTLESARPSHTSQYLCASSESGTGRSNQPQHFGDGTRLSIL.

This clonotype was picked up a small number of times. V and J are TRBV6-6 and TRBJ2-7; perhaps TRBD2 as D (7 bases). This CDR3 is 14 amino acids long. The V end was cut by 6 bases, the J end by 3 bases, with 15 bases between. The V gene's germline CDR1 is MNHNY and CDR2 SVGAGI (reference sequence). Here the CDR3 DNA reads TGTGCCAGCAGCCTCCCGGGGGGCTTCTACGAGCAGTACTTC. Translated, it gives CASSLPGGFYEQYF.

V and J are TRBV10-3 and TRBJ2-7, with TRBD1 matching 9 bases. Matching the DNA end better, TRBJ2-4 makes the J call doubtful. Germline loops: CDR1 ENHRY, CDR2 SYGVKD. The CDR3 covers 15 residues. In DNA, the CDR3 is TGTGCCATCAGCAACCGGGACAGGGAAGGAAACATTCAGTACTTC. It translates to CAISNRDREGNIQYF.

This chain joins TRBV20-1 and TRBJ2-7; D is unclear. The V and J ends lost 0 bases and 5 bases respectively, with 8 bases between them. Germline V gene data show CDR1 as DFQATT and CDR2 as SNEGSKA (reference sequence). The CDR3 totals 12 residues. The CDR3 loop reads CSARDVGDEQYF. The CDR3 nucleotides are TGCAGTGCTAGAGATGTCGGCGACGAGCAGTACTTC.

V and J are TRBV5-5 and TRBJ1-5, with no clear D. The CDR3 consists of 15 residues. Between the trimmed V and J ends, which lost 2 bases and 7 bases, there was a span of 16 bases. Looked up from germline, CDR1 is SGHKS and CDR2 is YYEKEE (reference sequence). The CDR3 sequence: CASSLILAQGQPQHF. CDR3 coding DNA: TGTGCCAGCAGCTTAATACTGGCGCAAGGGCAGCCCCAGCATTTT.

The chain is built from TRBV6-2 or TRBV6-3 and TRBJ2-7; D might be TRBD2 (6 bases). This CDR3 contains 16 residues. Deletions cut 2 bases from V and 1 base from J, with 15 bases between. Germline-derived CDR1 and CDR2 are MNHEY and SVGEGT. As DNA, the CDR3 is TGTGCCAGCAGTTACCGGCTAGCGTCTCAATCCTACGAGCAGTACTTC. Protein sequence: CASSYRLASQSYEQYF.

The chain links TRBV6-5 to TRBJ2-4; D is uncertain. The J call could be wrong; TRBJ2-7 is a better fit for the DNA end. The CDR3 length is 13 residues. CDR1 is MNHEY and CDR2 is SVGAGI in the germline V gene. The CDR3 nucleotides read TGTGCCAGCAGTAAACCACAGTCCTACGAGCAGTACTTC. This sequence encodes CASSKPQSYEQYF.

This rearrangement joins TRBV12-3 or TRBV12-4 to TRBJ2-3, with D perhaps TRBD2 (5 bases). Deletions cut 6 bases from V and 4 bases from J, with 20 bases between. The CDR3 consists of 16 residues. The CDR3 is CASSLGSGIRSDTQYF. The CDR3 DNA sequence: TGTGCCAGCAGCCTAGGTTCGGGGATCCGGTCAGATACGCAGTATTTT.

CDR3 DNA: TGCAGCGCGACTAGCGGCATGGGAGAGCGGTACTTC. Amino acids: CSATSGMGERYF. The chain carries TRBV29-1 and TRBJ2-5; TRBD2 matches 9 bases. Germline V gene sequence: CDR1 SQVTM, CDR2 ANQGSEA. CDR3 length equals 12 residues. V dropped 7 bases and J dropped 13; count of bases not matched to a gene: 13.

The V and J genes are TRBV27 and TRBJ2-1, with TRBD2 matching 12 bases. CDR3 length equals 16 residues. With V trimmed by 4 bases and J by 7 bases, 8 bases remained unmatched. Germline V gene lookup returns CDR1 MNHEY and CDR2 SMNVEV (reference sequence). CDR3 DNA sequence: TGTGCCAGCAGTTGGCTTCTAGCGGGAGGGCCGAATGAGCAGTTCTTC. It translates to CASSWLLAGGPNEQFF.

The chain combines TRBV20-1 with TRBJ1-4, with D possibly TRBD1 on 6 matching bases. The CDR3 runs 17 residues. The V end lost 3 bases, the J end lost 8 bases, and 25 bases lay between the germline ends. CDR1 DFQATT and CDR2 SNEGSKA come from the germline V gene (reference sequence). In DNA form, the CDR3 reads TGCAGTGCTAGGGGACAAGGCTCCTCCCTGGGAAGGGAAAAACTGTTTTTT. It translates to CSARGQGSSLGREKLFF.

The rearrangement joins TRBV10-3 to TRBJ1-6, with 9 bases matching TRBD1. The V and J ends lost 6 bases and 7 bases, in that order; junction bases with no gene match: 4. Germline V gives CDR1 ENHRY, CDR2 SYGVKD. This CDR3 is 14 amino acids long. CDR3 coding DNA: TGTGCCATCAGGGGACAGGGACTGAATTCACCCCTCCACTTT. Translation gives CAIRGQGLNSPLHF.

The rearrangement joins TRBV7-2 to TRBJ2-7, with D possibly being TRBD1 or TRBD2 (5 bases each). With 5 bases removed from V and 1 base from J, the gap between germline ends came to 15 bases. This CDR3 has 15 amino acids. CDR1 and CDR2 from the germline V gene are SGHTA and FQGNSA. The CDR3 reads CASSLIYGTSYEQYF. Written as DNA, the CDR3 is TGTGCCAGCAGCCTGATCTACGGGACGTCCTACGAGCAGTACTTC.

The rearrangement links TRBV9 to TRBJ2-7; 10 bases agree with TRBD2. The junction had 14 bases not matched to a gene; V was cut back by 4 bases and J by 7 bases. CDR1 is SGDLS and CDR2 is YYNGEE in the germline V gene. This CDR3 is built from 16 residues. CDR3 nucleotide sequence: TGTGCCAGCAGCCCCCACAGACTAGCGGGCGCATGGGAGCAGTACTTC. Amino acids: CASSPHRLAGAWEQYF.